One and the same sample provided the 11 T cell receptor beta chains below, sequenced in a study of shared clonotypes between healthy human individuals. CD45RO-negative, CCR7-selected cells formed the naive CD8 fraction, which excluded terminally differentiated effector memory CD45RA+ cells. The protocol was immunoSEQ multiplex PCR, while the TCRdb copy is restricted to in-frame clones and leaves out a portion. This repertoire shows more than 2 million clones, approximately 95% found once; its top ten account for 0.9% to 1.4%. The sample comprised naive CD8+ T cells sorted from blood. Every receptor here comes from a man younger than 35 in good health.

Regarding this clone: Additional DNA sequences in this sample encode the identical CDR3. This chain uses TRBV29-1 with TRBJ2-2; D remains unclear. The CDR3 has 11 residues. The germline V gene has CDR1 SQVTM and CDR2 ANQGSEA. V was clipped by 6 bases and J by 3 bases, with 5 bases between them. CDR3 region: CSVGDTGELFF. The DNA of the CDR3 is TGCAGCGTAGGAGACACCGGGGAGCTGTTTTTT.

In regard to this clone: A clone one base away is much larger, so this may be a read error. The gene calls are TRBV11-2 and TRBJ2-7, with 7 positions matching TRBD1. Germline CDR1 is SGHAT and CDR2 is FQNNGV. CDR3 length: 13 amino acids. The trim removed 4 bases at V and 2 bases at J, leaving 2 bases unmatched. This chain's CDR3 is CASSYGTAYEQYF. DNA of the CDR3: TGTGCCAGCAGCTACGGGACAGCCTACGAGCAGTACTTC.

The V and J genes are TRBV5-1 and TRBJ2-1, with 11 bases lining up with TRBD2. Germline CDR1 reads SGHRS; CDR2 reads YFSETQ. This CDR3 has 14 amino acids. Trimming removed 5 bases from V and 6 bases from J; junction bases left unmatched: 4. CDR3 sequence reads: CASRSGTSGNEQFF. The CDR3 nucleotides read TGCGCCAGCAGGTCGGGGACTAGCGGCAATGAGCAGTTCTTC.

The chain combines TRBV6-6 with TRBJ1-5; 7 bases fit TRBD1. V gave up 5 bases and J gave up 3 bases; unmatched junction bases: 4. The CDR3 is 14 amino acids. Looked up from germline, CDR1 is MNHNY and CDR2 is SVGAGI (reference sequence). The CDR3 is CASSPTGSNQPQHF. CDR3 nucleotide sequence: TGTGCCAGCAGTCCGACAGGGTCCAATCAGCCCCAGCATTTT.

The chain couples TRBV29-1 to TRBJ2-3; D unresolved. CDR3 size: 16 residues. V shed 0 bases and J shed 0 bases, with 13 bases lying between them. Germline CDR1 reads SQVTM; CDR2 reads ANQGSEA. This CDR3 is CSVEDPGILSTDTQYF. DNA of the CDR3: TGCAGCGTTGAAGATCCTGGAATATTAAGCACAGATACGCAGTATTTT.

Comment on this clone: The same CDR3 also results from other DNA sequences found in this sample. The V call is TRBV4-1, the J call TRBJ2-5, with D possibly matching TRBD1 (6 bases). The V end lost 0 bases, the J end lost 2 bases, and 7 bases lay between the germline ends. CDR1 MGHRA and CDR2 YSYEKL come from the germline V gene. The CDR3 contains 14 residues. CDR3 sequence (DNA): TGCGCCAGCAGCCAAGAAACAGGGCAAGAGACCCAGTACTTC. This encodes CASSQETGQETQYF.

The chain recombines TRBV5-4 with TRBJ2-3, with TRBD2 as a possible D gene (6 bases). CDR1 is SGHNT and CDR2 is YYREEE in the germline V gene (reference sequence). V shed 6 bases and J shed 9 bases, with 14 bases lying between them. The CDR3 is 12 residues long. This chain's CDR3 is CASTWGGGTQYF. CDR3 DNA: TGTGCCAGCACCTGGGGAGGTGGGACGCAGTATTTT. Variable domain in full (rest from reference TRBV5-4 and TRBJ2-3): ETGVTQSPTHLIKTRGQQVTLRCSSQSGHNTVSWYQQALGQGPQFIFQYYREEENGRGNFPPRFSGLQFPNYSSELNVNALELDDSALYLCASTWGGGTQYFGPGTRLTVL.

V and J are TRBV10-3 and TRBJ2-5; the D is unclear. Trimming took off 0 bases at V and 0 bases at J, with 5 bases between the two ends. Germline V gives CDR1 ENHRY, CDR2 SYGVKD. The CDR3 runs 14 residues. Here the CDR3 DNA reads TGTGCCATCAGTGAGTCTTTGTACCAAGAGACCCAGTACTTC. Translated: CAISESLYQETQYF.

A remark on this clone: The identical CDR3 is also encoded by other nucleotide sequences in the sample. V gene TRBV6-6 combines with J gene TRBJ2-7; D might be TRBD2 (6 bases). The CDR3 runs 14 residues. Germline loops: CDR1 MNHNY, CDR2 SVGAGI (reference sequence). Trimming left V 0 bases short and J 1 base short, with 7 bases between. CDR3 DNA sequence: TGTGCCAGCAGTTACTCGGAGGGTTCCTACGAGCAGTACTTC. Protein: CASSYSEGSYEQYF.

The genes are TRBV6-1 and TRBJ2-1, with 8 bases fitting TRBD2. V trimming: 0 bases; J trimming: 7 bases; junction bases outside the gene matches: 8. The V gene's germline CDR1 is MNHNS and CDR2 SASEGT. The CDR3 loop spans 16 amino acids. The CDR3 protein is CASSEAASGGLNEQFF. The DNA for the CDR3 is TGTGCCAGCAGTGAAGCTGCGAGCGGGGGCTTAAATGAGCAGTTCTTC.

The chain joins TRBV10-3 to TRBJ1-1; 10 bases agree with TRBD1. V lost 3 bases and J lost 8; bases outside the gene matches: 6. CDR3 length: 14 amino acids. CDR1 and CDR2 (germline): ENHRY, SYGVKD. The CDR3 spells CAISDPVGQGEAFF. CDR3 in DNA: TGTGCCATCAGTGACCCGGTGGGACAGGGGGAAGCTTTCTTT.